The 26 T cell receptor beta chains listed next were all sequenced from one sample in a study of cytomegalovirus exposure and HLA in healthy donors. With 60 Vbeta and 13 Jbeta primers, the PCR was carried out. Sequencing used immunoSEQ multiplex PCR; TCRdb keeps in-frame clones, though not all of them. This table has some 110,000 clones, just under 75% appearing once. Source material: PBMCs. The receptors derive from a man aged 60-69 years in good health and CMV-seropositive.

The J gene is TRBJ2-7, the V gene TRBV9; D might be TRBD1 (6 bases). The CDR3 loop spans 20 amino acids. Trimming left V 4 bases short and J 0 bases short, with 29 bases between. Germline V gene sequence: CDR1 SGDLS, CDR2 YYNGEE. The CDR3 loop reads CASSIRQEDSSWGTSYEQYF. In DNA form, the CDR3 reads TGTGCCAGCAGCATCCGACAGGAGGATTCTTCTTGGGGAACCTCCTACGAGCAGTACTTC.

The chain couples TRBV30 to TRBJ2-5, with D possibly matching TRBD1 (5 bases). V lost 1 base to trimming and J lost 7 bases, with 10 bases between them. The CDR3 totals 12 residues. Germline values: CDR1 GTSNPN, CDR2 SVGIG (reference sequence). This CDR3 reads CAWSGGAGTQYF. DNA for the CDR3: TGTGCCTGGAGTGGTGGGGCAGGGACCCAGTACTTC.

This clone was counted a few times. This chain joins TRBV5-1 and TRBJ1-6; D is possibly TRBD1 (5 bases). This CDR3 region has 14 residues. Between the trimmed V and J ends, which lost 7 bases and 7 bases, there was a span of 15 bases. Germline values: CDR1 SGHRS, CDR2 YFSETQ. CDR3 loop: CASARGQPNSPLHF. The DNA of the CDR3 is TGCGCCAGCGCTAGGGGCCAGCCGAATTCACCCCTCCACTTT.

The chain combines TRBV5-6 with TRBJ2-3; possible D gene TRBD2, 5 bases. Trimming removed 4 bases from V and 2 bases from J, with 14 bases in between. CDR3 length: 15 residues. Per germline, CDR1 SGHDT and CDR2 YYEEEE. CDR3 amino acids: CASSPVRRFTDTQYF. The CDR3 DNA sequence: TGTGCCAGCAGCCCGGTTAGGAGGTTCACAGATACGCAGTATTTT. The whole variable domain, filled in from reference TRBV5-6 and TRBJ2-3, reads DAGVTQSPTHLIKTRGQQVTLRCSPKSGHDTVSWYQQALGQGPQFIFQYYEEEERQRGNFPDRFSGHQFPNYSSELNVNALLLGDSALYLCASSPVRRFTDTQYFGPGTRLTVL.

J is TRBJ2-7 and V is TRBV9; no definite D call. V was cut by 0 bases and J by 6 bases, with 13 bases left in between. The CDR3 extends over 14 amino acids. Germline V CDR1 and CDR2: SGDLS, YYNGEE. The CDR3 region has the DNA TGTGCCAGCAGCGTAGCTCCGGGTATTGGCGAGCAGTACTTC. Residues: CASSVAPGIGEQYF.

The rearrangement links TRBV19 to TRBJ1-6; tentative D call: TRBD1 (6 bases). This CDR3 contains 13 residues. Per germline, CDR1 LNHDA and CDR2 SQIVND (reference sequence). Trimming pared 7 bases from V and 7 bases from J, leaving 11 bases between. The CDR3 is CASNDRRNSPLHF. CDR3 nucleotides: TGTGCCAGTAATGACAGGAGGAATTCACCCCTCCACTTT.

The V and J genes are TRBV27 and TRBJ1-3, with unresolved D. This CDR3 is 12 amino acids long. Germline V gene lookup returns CDR1 MNHEY and CDR2 SMNVEV (reference sequence). Between the trimmed V and J ends, which lost 5 bases and 3 bases, there was a span of 5 bases. For the CDR3, the DNA is TGTGCCAGCAGTCAAAATGGAAACACCATATATTTT. Translated, it gives CASSQNGNTIYF.

This chain links TRBV6-1 with TRBJ2-7; D remains ambiguous. The CDR3 totals 11 residues. Per the germline V gene, CDR1 is MNHNS and CDR2 is SASEGT. Trimming took off 6 bases at V and 6 bases at J, with 9 bases between the two ends. The chain's CDR3 is CASREIGEQYF. DNA for the CDR3: TGTGCCAGCAGGGAAATCGGCGAGCAGTACTTC.

This clone was seen a handful of times. The chain carries TRBV19 and TRBJ2-7, with D maybe TRBD2 (5 bases). The CDR3 totals 12 residues. Germline V gene lookup returns CDR1 LNHDA and CDR2 SQIVND (reference sequence). The V and J ends lost 3 bases and 5 bases respectively, with 8 bases between them. DNA of the CDR3: TGTGCCAGTAGTATCGGAGGCGACGAGCAGTACTTC. It encodes CASSIGGDEQYF.

The chain carries TRBV7-8 and TRBJ2-2, with 8 bases lining up with TRBD1. The CDR3 has 16 residues. Germline trimming cut 2 bases from V and 4 bases from J; bases unmatched to any gene: 6. Germline values: CDR1 SGHVS, CDR2 FQNEAQ. The CDR3, as DNA: TGTGCCAGCAGCTTACGGACAGGGATGGCCACCGGGGAGCTGTTTTTT. It is translated as CASSLRTGMATGELFF.

This clone was picked up one time. V gene TRBV7-9 combines with J gene TRBJ2-2; D gene ambiguous. Germline V lookup: CDR1 SEHNR, CDR2 FQNEAQ (reference sequence). The length of the CDR3 is 13 residues. The V end was cut by 1 base, the J end by 6 bases, with 6 bases between. CDR3 DNA: TGTGCCAGCAGCTTAGTGGCATCCGGGGAGCTGTTTTTT. This encodes CASSLVASGELFF.

There are a few counts of this clone. V gene TRBV4-2 combines with J gene TRBJ2-7, with a tentative D call TRBD1 (6 bases). V lost 0 bases, J lost 1 base, and 19 bases lay in between. Germline V gives CDR1 LGHNA, CDR2 YNFKEQ. The CDR3 is 18 amino acids. Written as DNA, the CDR3 is TGTGCCAGCAGCCAAGATCTACAGGGCACCACGATTTCCTACGAGCAGTACTTC. Translated, it gives CASSQDLQGTTISYEQYF.

The rearrangement links TRBV28 to TRBJ2-3, with a weak D call TRBD1 (6 bases). Germline V gives CDR1 MDHEN, CDR2 SYDVKM. V lost 5 bases, J lost 3 bases, and 9 bases lay in between. This CDR3 has 13 residues. The CDR3 bases are TGTGCCAGCAGTCCCACAGGGACAGATACGCAGTATTTT. Translated, it gives CASSPTGTDTQYF.

J is TRBJ1-5 and V is TRBV2, with TRBD1 matching over 7 bases. The CDR3 is 14 amino acids. The junction had 9 bases not matched to a gene; V was cut back by 6 bases and J by 7 bases. The germline gives CDR1 SNHLY, CDR2 FYNNEI. The CDR3 sequence: CASSTRSGGQPQHF. The CDR3 DNA sequence: TGTGCCAGCAGCACCAGGTCAGGGGGACAGCCCCAGCATTTT.

This clone was counted a single time. The chain joins TRBV10-2 to TRBJ1-2; 8 bases are shared with TRBD1. The CDR3 runs to 13 residues. Germline V gene lookup returns CDR1 WSHSY and CDR2 SAAADI. The V gene end was trimmed by 2 bases and the J gene end by 8 bases; junction bases not matched to a gene: 4. CDR3 residues: CASSEIRTGGYTF. CDR3 sequence (DNA): TGCGCCAGCAGTGAGATACGGACAGGGGGCTACACCTTC.

The chain employs TRBV2 and TRBJ2-7, with D possibly matching TRBD1 (5 bases). The germline V gene encodes CDR1 SNHLY and CDR2 FYNNEI. The ends were cut back, 7 bases at V and 3 bases at J, with 7 bases in the middle. This CDR3 is 11 amino acids long. The CDR3 reads CASIRDYEQYF. CDR3 coding DNA: TGTGCCAGCATCAGGGACTACGAGCAGTACTTC.

The table lists this clone with a few counts. The chain recombines TRBV7-9 with TRBJ1-2, with D possibly matching TRBD1 (6 bases). The ends were cut back, 5 bases at V and 8 bases at J, with 15 bases in the middle. CDR1 and CDR2 (germline): SEHNR, FQNEAQ (reference sequence). This CDR3 spans 13 amino acids. CDR3 region: CASSRTGPWGYTF. CDR3 DNA: TGTGCCAGCAGCAGAACAGGGCCTTGGGGCTACACCTTC. Together with reference TRBV7-9 and TRBJ1-2, the CDR3 gives the full variable domain: DTGVSQNPRHKITKRGQNVTFRCDPISEHNRLYWYRQTLGQGPEFLTYFQNEAQLEKSRLLSDRFSAERPKGSFSTLEIQRTEQGDSAMYLCASSRTGPWGYTFGSGTRLTVV.

The chain is built from TRBV4-2 and TRBJ1-1, with 9 bases fitting TRBD1. Trimming at V came to 4 bases and at J to 0 bases, leaving 3 bases not matched to a gene. The CDR3 extends over 15 amino acids. Germline V lookup: CDR1 LGHNA, CDR2 YNFKEQ. This CDR3 reads CASSPGQGLNTEAFF. The CDR3, as DNA: TGTGCCAGCAGCCCGGGACAGGGTTTGAACACTGAAGCTTTCTTT.

The gene calls are TRBV2 and TRBJ2-1; the D is unclear. The germline gives CDR1 SNHLY, CDR2 FYNNEI. Between the trimmed V and J ends, which lost 7 bases and 4 bases, there was a span of 11 bases. This CDR3 has 13 residues. CDR3 DNA sequence: TGTGCCAGCAAGTTAGAAAGTTACAATGAGCAGTTCTTC. This encodes CASKLESYNEQFF.

The J gene is TRBJ2-5, the V gene TRBV7-3, with TRBD1 matching over 9 bases. CDR1 SGHTA and CDR2 FQGTGA come from the germline V gene. CDR3 length: 14 residues. Losses at the gene ends were 3 bases for V and 7 bases for J; bases not matched to a gene: 6. Here the CDR3 DNA reads TGTGCCAGCAGCTTGACAGGGGGGCACGGGACCCAGTACTTC. Translated: CASSLTGGHGTQYF. Complete variable domain (other parts from reference TRBV7-3 and TRBJ2-5): GAGVSQTPSNKVTEKGKYVELRCDPISGHTALYWYRQSLGQGPEFLIYFQGTGAADDSGLPNDRFFAVRPEGSVSTLKIQRTERGDSAVYLCASSLTGGHGTQYFGPGTRLLVL.

The gene calls are TRBV5-1 and TRBJ1-6, with D perhaps matching TRBD1 (6 bases). V lost 4 bases to trimming and J lost 0 bases, with 14 bases between them. Germline CDR1 reads SGHRS; CDR2 reads YFSETQ. The CDR3 sequence is 17 residues long. CDR3 residues: CASSEGTPSSYNSPLHF. The CDR3, as DNA: TGCGCCAGCAGCGAAGGGACACCAAGCTCCTATAATTCACCCCTCCACTTT.

The chain links TRBV19 to TRBJ1-1; a weak D match, TRBD1 (6 bases). Trimming shortened V by 5 bases and J by 6 bases, and 16 bases separated the two germline ends. The CDR3 sequence is 14 residues long. CDR1 and CDR2 (germline): LNHDA, SQIVND (reference sequence). CDR3 residues: CASSFGIGGPEAFF. CDR3 sequence (DNA): TGTGCCAGTAGTTTTGGAATCGGGGGGCCTGAAGCTTTCTTT.

The chain links TRBV19 to TRBJ1-2; D is ambiguous. Germline V gene sequence: CDR1 LNHDA, CDR2 SQIVND (reference sequence). This CDR3 region has 13 residues. V lost 1 base to trimming and J lost 6 bases, with 9 bases between them. CDR3 DNA: TGTGCCAGTAGTATAGGGCGGCTGGATGGCTACACCTTC. It translates to CASSIGRLDGYTF.

The chain joins TRBV18 to TRBJ1-2, with 10 positions matching TRBD1. Germline V lookup: CDR1 KGHSH, CDR2 LQKENI. The CDR3 covers 14 residues. V lost 6 bases to trimming and J lost 3 bases; unmatched junction nucleotides: 4. The CDR3 DNA follows: TGTGCCAGCTCCCGGGACAGGGGAGACTATGGCTACACCTTC. Translation: CASSRDRGDYGYTF.

The V gene is TRBV7-2, the J gene TRBJ2-5; 8 bases align to TRBD1. This CDR3 region has 15 residues. Unmatched junction bases numbered 2, after V lost 1 base and J lost 1 base. The germline V gene has CDR1 SGHTA and CDR2 FQGNSA. The CDR3 DNA reads as TGTGCCAGCAGCTTAGATGGACAGGGCCAAGAGACCCAGTACTTC. It is translated as CASSLDGQGQETQYF.

This clone has a single count. The rearrangement links TRBV6-4 to TRBJ2-1; 10 bases map to TRBD2. V lost 3 bases to trimming and J lost 4 bases; unmatched junction nucleotides: 3. CDR1 is MRHNA, CDR2 SNTAGT, per germline. CDR3 length equals 15 residues. The CDR3 nucleotides are TGTGCCAGCAGTGAATCTAGCGGGGGATACAATGAGCAGTTCTTC. Translating gives CASSESSGGYNEQFF.